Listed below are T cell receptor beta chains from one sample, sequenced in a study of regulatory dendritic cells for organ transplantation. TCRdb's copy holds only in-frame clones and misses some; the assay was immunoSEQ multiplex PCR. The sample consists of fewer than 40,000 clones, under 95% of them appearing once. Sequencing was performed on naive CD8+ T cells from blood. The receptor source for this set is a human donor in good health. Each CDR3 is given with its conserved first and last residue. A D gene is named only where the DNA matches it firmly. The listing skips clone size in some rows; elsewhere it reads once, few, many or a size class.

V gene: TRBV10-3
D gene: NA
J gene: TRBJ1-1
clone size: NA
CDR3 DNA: TGTGCCATCAAAAGAGCGAACACTGAAGCTTTCTTT
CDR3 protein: CAIKRANTEAFF

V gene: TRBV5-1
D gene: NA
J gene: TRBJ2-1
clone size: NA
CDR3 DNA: TGCGCCAGCAGCTTGTCCCTATACGGAGCCAATGAGCAGTTCTTC
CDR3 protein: CASSLSLYGANEQFF

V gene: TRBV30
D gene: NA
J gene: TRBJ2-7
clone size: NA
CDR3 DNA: TGTGCCTGGAACTTAGGCTACGAGCAGTACTTC
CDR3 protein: CAWNLGYEQYF

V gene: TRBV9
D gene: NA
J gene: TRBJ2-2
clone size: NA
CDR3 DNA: TGTGCCAGCAGCATATTGAACACCGGGGAGCTGTTTTTT
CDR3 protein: CASSILNTGELFF

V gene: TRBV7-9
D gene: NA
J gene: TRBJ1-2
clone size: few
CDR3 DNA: TGTGCCAGCAGCTCCAAAGGGGAGGAGGGCTACACCTTC
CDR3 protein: CASSSKGEEGYTF

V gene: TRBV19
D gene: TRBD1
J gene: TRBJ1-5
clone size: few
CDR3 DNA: TGTGCCAGCAGGGGACAGGGTTTTCAGCCCCAGCATTTT
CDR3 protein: CASRGQGFQPQHF

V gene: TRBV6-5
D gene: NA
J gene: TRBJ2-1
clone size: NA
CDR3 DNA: TGTGCCAGCAGTTTTAGTGGTGAGCAGTTCTTC
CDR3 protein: CASSFSGEQFF

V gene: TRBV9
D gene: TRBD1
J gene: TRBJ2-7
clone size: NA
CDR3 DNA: TGTGCCAGCAGCGTAGACAGTGCAGGGGGCTACGAGCAGTACTTC
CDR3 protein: CASSVDSAGGYEQYF

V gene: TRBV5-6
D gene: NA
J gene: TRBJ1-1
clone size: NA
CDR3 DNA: TGTGCCAGCAGCGCGGGGTCCAGCACTGAAGCTTTCTTT
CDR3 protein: CASSAGSSTEAFF

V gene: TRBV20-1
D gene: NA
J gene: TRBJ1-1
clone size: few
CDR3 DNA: TGCAGTGCTAGGGGGGGGCTGGGAGCTTTCTTT
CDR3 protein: CSARGGLGAFF

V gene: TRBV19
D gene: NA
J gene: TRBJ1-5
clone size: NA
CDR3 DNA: TGTGCCAGTAGTATAGATCTCGGTATAGGCAATCAGCCCCAGCATTTT
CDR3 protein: CASSIDLGIGNQPQHF

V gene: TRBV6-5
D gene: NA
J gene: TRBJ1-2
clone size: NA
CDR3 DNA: TGTGCCAGCAGTTACTCACGCGACGGGAATAGACGGGGCTACACCTTC
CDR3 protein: CASSYSRDGNRRGYTF

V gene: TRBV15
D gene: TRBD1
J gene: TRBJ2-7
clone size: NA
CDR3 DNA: TGTGCCACCCGGCCGCGGGACAGGAGCCCGGACGAGCAGTACTTC
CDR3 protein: CATRPRDRSPDEQYF

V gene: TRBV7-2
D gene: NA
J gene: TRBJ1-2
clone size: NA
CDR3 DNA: TGTGCCAGCAGCCTCTCAGGTGTGGGCTTACAAGCCCTCTTC
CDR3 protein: CASSLSGVGLQALF

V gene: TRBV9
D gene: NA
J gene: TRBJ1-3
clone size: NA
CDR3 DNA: TGTGCCAGCGGTAGTGGAAACACCATATATTTT
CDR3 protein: CASGSGNTIYF

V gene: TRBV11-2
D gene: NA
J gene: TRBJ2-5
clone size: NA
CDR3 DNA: TGTGCCAGCAGCCTCGGGAGCGCCTCTTACACACAAGAGACCCAGTACTTC
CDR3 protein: CASSLGSASYTQETQYF

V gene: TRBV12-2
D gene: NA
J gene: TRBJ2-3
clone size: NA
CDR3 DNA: TGTGCAAGTCGCTTAGCCAGACTTCTAGATACGCAGTATTTT
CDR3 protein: CASRLARLLDTQYF